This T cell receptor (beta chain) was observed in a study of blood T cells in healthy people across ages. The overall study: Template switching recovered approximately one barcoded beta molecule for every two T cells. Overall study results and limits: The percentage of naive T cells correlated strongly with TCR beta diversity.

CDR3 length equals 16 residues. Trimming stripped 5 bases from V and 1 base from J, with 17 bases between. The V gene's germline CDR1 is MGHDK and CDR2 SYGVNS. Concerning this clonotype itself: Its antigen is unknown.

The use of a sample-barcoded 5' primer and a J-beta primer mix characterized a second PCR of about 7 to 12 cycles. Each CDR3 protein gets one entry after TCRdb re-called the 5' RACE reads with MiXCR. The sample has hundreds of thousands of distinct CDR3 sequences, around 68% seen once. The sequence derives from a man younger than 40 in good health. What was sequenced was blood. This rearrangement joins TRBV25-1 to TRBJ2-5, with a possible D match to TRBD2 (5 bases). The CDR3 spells CASSPRGAGLQETQYF. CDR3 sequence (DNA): TGTGCCAGCAGTCCTCGGGGTGCGGGCCTCCAAGAGACCCAGTACTTC.